This TCR beta chain came from a study of cytomegalovirus exposure and HLA in healthy donors. Study context: Tens of millions of unique TCRs from HLA-typed donors were held in an early release of data.

General study points: The Asian-associated ancestry cluster reportedly had fewer N-insertions than the approximately 670-donor mean in a later analysis. In vitro checks showed that a few CMV-associated chains really do target CMV antigens. Cytomegalovirus association was listed for about 160 TCR beta chains.

The PCR employed 60 Vbeta primers together with 13 Jbeta primers. Measured with immunoSEQ multiplex PCR; TCRdb has only the in-frame clones, and not every one. Of 150,000 to 200,000 clones listed, around 63% are singletons. Germline V gene lookup returns CDR1 MNHEY and CDR2 SVGAGI. The CDR3 extends over 15 amino acids. The table lists this clone with a count of one. What it binds is not known. The receptor was isolated from a woman aged 18-29 years in good health and CMV-seropositive. The V and J genes are TRBV6-5 and TRBJ2-5; TRBD1 matches at 10 bases. The J call could be wrong; TRBJ2-7 is a better fit for the DNA end. Material: PBMCs. The CDR3 DNA reads TGTGCCAGCACCACAGACAGGGGGCAGTACTACGAGCAGTACTTC. Its translation is CASTTDRGQYYEQYF.